Below are 10 T cell receptor beta chains sequenced from a single sample in a study of cytomegalovirus exposure and HLA in healthy donors. PCR involved 60 Vbeta and 13 Jbeta primers. Sequencing was performed with immunoSEQ multiplex PCR; in TCRdb, only in-frame clones are kept and a portion is missing. The profile shows 150,000 to 200,000 clones, around 68% of them singletons. The sample was PBMCs. Receptors were obtained from a man aged 45-65 years in good health and CMV-seronegative.

The rearrangement joins TRBV4-2 to TRBJ2-5; 11 nucleotides match TRBD2. V was clipped by 1 base and J by 1 base; unmatched bases: 2. Germline CDR1 LGHNA, CDR2 YNFKEQ. The CDR3 contains 16 residues. The CDR3 sequence is CASSQAGTSGQETQYF. The CDR3 bases are TGTGCCAGCAGCCAAGCCGGGACTAGCGGCCAAGAGACCCAGTACTTC.

CDR3 DNA sequence: TGCGCCAGCAGCTTAGAAGACAGGGCCCAGGAAAAACTGTTTTTT. It encodes CASSLEDRAQEKLFF. The gene calls are TRBV5-1 and TRBJ1-4; 7 bases match TRBD1. The germline V gene has CDR1 SGHRS and CDR2 YFSETQ. This CDR3 comprises 15 residues. The trim removed 2 bases at V and 8 bases at J, leaving 9 bases unmatched.

This chain uses TRBV4-1 with TRBJ1-5; weak D call: TRBD1 (5 bases). CDR1 is MGHRA and CDR2 is YSYEKL in the germline V gene. Trimming stripped 1 base from V and 6 bases from J, with 10 bases between. The CDR3 consists of 14 residues. The CDR3 protein is CASSQVTRGQPQHF. Here the CDR3 DNA reads TGCGCCAGCAGCCAAGTTACAAGGGGTCAGCCCCAGCATTTT.

This clone appeared a few times. V gene TRBV6-5 combines with J gene TRBJ2-5; 8 bases map to TRBD1. V shed 2 bases and J 4 bases; nucleotides not matched to a gene: 3. The CDR3 is 14 amino acids. CDR1 MNHEY and CDR2 SVGAGI come from the germline V gene. In DNA, the CDR3 is TGTGCCAGCAGTTACCAGGGGGCGGGAGAGACCCAGTACTTC. This sequence encodes CASSYQGAGETQYF.

The sample holds a few counts of this clone. The chain combines TRBV2 with TRBJ1-5; unclear D gene. Germline values: CDR1 SNHLY, CDR2 FYNNEI. The V end was cut by 4 bases, the J end by 4 bases, with 11 bases between. The CDR3 is made up of 14 amino acids. The CDR3 protein is CASSVTLKNQPQHF. The CDR3 nucleotides are TGTGCCAGCAGTGTCACACTAAAGAATCAGCCCCAGCATTTT.

The chain carries TRBV27 and TRBJ1-2, with D perhaps matching TRBD1 (5 bases). This CDR3 has 14 residues. V was clipped by 6 bases and J by 4 bases, with 15 bases between them. Germline V lookup: CDR1 MNHEY, CDR2 SMNVEV (reference sequence). The CDR3 sequence: CASRPGGLVYGYTF. DNA for the CDR3: TGTGCCAGCAGACCCGGGGGTCTCGTCTATGGCTACACCTTC.

The chain combines TRBV28 with TRBJ2-1, with 13 nucleotides matching TRBD2. Trimming took 3 bases from V and 8 from J; bases not matched to a gene: 4. The V gene's germline CDR1 is MDHEN and CDR2 SYDVKM. This CDR3 contains 15 residues. CDR3 sequence (DNA): TGTGCCAGCAGTTTGACTAGCGGGGGGCAGGATGAGCAGTTCTTC. Translation: CASSLTSGGQDEQFF. Variable domain in full (rest from reference TRBV28 and TRBJ2-1): DVKVTQSSRYLVKRTGEKVFLECVQDMDHENMFWYRQDPGLGLRLIYFSYDVKMKEKGDIPEGYSVSREKKERFSLILESASTNQTSMYLCASSLTSGGQDEQFFGPGTRLTVL.

The chain is built from TRBV7-9 and TRBJ2-6; 8 bases fit TRBD1. CDR3 length: 19 residues. CDR1 and CDR2 (germline): SEHNR, FQNEAQ (reference sequence). V was clipped by 6 bases and J by 0 bases; unmatched bases: 13. CDR3 coding DNA: TGTGCCAGCAGTTTTAAGGTGGGACAGGCCTTCTCTGGGGCCAACGTCCTGACTTTC. It translates to CASSFKVGQAFSGANVLTF.

This clone was seen a handful of times. The rearrangement uses TRBV28 and TRBJ2-7; TRBD2 matches 9 bases. Germline-derived CDR1 and CDR2 are MDHEN and SYDVKM. The CDR3 runs 15 residues. J was trimmed by 0 bases and V by 4 bases; bases with no gene match: 4. The CDR3 coding sequence is TGTGCCAGCAGTTCCCCAGCGGGGGGCTCCTACGAGCAGTACTTC. Translated, it gives CASSSPAGGSYEQYF.

This clone was counted only a few times. The rearrangement links TRBV28 to TRBJ1-5, with no clear D. Germline V gives CDR1 MDHEN, CDR2 SYDVKM. This CDR3 has 17 residues. V dropped 8 bases and J dropped 4 bases, with 24 bases sitting between them. The CDR3 is CASPPGGRLGKNQPQHF. DNA of the CDR3: TGTGCCAGCCCCCCGGGAGGGAGGTTAGGTAAGAATCAGCCCCAGCATTTT. The full variable domain, with the rest looked up from reference TRBV28 and TRBJ1-5, is DVKVTQSSRYLVKRTGEKVFLECVQDMDHENMFWYRQDPGLGLRLIYFSYDVKMKEKGDIPEGYSVSREKKERFSLILESASTNQTSMYLCASPPGGRLGKNQPQHFGDGTRLSIL.